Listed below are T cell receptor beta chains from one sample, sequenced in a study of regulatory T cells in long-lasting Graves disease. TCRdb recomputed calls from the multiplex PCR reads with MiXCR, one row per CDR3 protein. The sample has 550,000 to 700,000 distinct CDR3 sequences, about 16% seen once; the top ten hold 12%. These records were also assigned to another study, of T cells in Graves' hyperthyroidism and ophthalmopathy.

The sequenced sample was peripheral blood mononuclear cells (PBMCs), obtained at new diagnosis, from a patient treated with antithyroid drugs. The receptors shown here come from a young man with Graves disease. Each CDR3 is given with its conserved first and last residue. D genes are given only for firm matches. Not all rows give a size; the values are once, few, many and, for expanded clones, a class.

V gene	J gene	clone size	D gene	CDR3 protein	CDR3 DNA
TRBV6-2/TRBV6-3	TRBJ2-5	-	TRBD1	CASTVGAGGSETQYF	TGTGCCAGCACCGTCGGGGCAGGGGGCTCAGAGACCCAGTACTTC
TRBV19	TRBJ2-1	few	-	CASAPRNDRTNEQFF	TGTGCCAGTGCACCACGTAACGACAGGACGAATGAGCAGTTCTTC
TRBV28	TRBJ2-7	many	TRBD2	CASSLPVASGIKEQYF	TGTGCCAGCAGTCTCCCGGTGGCTAGCGGGATAAAGGAGCAGTACTTC
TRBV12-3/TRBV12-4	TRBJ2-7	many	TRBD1	CASSYTGDEQYF	TGTGCCAGCAGTTATACAGGGGACGAGCAGTACTTC
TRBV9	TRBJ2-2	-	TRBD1	CASSAPYRGDTGELFF	TGTGCCAGCAGCGCCCCATACAGGGGTGACACCGGGGAGCTGTTTTTT
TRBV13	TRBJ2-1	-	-	CAGSPGAGDEQFF	TGTGCCGGCAGCCCAGGGGCGGGGGATGAGCAGTTCTTC
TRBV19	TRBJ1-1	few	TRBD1	CASSHRRGGGASPGTEAFF	TGTGCCAGTAGCCATAGGAGGGGAGGGGGCGCGTCTCCGGGCACTGAAGCTTTCTTT
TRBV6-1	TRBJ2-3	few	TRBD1	CASRDRGSTDTQYF	TGTGCCAGCAGAGACAGGGGGAGCACAGATACGCAGTATTTT
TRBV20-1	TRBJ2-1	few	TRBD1	CSARPGQGAGEQFF	TGCAGTGCTCGACCGGGACAGGGGGCAGGTGAGCAGTTCTTC
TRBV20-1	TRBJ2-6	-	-	CSARVALSGANVLTF	TGCAGTGCTAGAGTAGCGTTGTCTGGGGCCAACGTCCTGACTTTC
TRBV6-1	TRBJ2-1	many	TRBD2	CASSLRLAGLSYNEQFF	TGTGCCAGCAGTCTCCGACTAGCGGGGTTATCCTACAATGAGCAGTTCTTC
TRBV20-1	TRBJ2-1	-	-	CSARPDRGTRSYNEQFF	TGCAGTGCTAGACCCGACCGAGGGACTCGCTCCTACAATGAGCAGTTCTTC
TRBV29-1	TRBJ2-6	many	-	CSVTAGANVLTF	TGCAGCGTCACAGCTGGGGCCAACGTCCTGACTTTC
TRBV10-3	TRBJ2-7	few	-	CAISESGSYEQYF	TGTGCCATCAGTGAGTCTGGCTCCTACGAGCAGTACTTC
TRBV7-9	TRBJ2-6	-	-	CATPPHIGSGANVLTF	TGTGCCACCCCACCCCATATCGGCTCTGGGGCCAACGTCCTGACTTTC
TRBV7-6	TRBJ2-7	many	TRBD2	CASSVGLAAIGEQYF	TGTGCCAGCAGCGTGGGACTAGCGGCCATCGGGGAGCAGTACTTC
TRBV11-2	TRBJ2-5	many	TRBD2	CASSSSGSLGETQYF	TGTGCCAGCAGTTCTAGCGGGAGTTTAGGAGAGACCCAGTACTTC
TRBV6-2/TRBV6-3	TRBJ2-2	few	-	CASSPVDSNTGELFF	TGTGCCAGCAGTCCCGTCGATTCGAACACCGGGGAGCTGTTTTTT
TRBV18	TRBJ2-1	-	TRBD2	CASSPGTSGNYNEQFF	TGTGCCAGCTCACCTGGGACTAGCGGGAACTACAATGAGCAGTTCTTC
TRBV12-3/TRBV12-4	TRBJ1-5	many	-	CASSFPGSGNQPQHF	TGTGCCAGCAGTTTCCCGGGGTCGGGCAATCAGCCCCAGCATTTT
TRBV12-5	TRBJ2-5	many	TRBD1	CASGLTGTGGRWETQYF	TGTGCTAGTGGTTTGACCGGGACAGGGGGAAGGTGGGAGACCCAGTACTTC
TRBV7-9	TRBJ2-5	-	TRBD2	CASSSSSAGDGINRQYF	TGTGCCAGCAGCTCATCTTCCGCGGGGGACGGGATCAATAGGCAGTACTTC
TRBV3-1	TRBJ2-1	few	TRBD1	CASSQRGQDYNEQFF	TGTGCCAGCAGCCAACGGGGACAGGATTACAATGAGCAGTTCTTC
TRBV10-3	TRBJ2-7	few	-	CAISASLGEQYF	TGTGCCATCAGTGCCTCCCTTGGGGAGCAGTACTTC
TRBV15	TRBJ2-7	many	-	CATSTTGVEQYF	TGTGCCACCAGTACAACCGGAGTCGAGCAGTACTTC
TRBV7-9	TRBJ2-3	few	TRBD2	CASSSRFPSGRGVGTDTQYF	TGTGCCAGCAGCTCAAGGTTCCCTAGCGGGAGAGGCGTTGGCACAGATACGCAGTATTTT
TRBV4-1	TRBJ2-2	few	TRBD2	CASSQVRLAGGPSGELFF	TGCGCCAGCAGCCAAGTCCGACTAGCGGGAGGGCCGTCCGGGGAGCTGTTTTTT
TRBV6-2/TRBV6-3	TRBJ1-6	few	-	CASRLHRDISNSPLHF	TGTGCCAGCAGATTACACCGGGATATCTCTAATTCACCCCTCCACTTT
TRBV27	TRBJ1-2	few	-	CASSPDSFGRYGYTF	TGTGCCAGCAGTCCAGATTCCTTTGGCCGATATGGCTACACCTTC
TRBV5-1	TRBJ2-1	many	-	CASKGPGRIRNEQFF	TGCGCCAGCAAGGGCCCGGGACGCATAAGAAATGAGCAGTTCTTC
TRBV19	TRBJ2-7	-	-	CASSPEWGGEQYF	TGTGCCAGTAGCCCTGAGTGGGGTGGCGAGCAGTACTTC
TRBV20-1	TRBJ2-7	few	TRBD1	CSAGPGTGGGLGQYF	TGCAGTGCTGGACCCGGGACAGGGGGCGGCCTGGGGCAGTACTTC
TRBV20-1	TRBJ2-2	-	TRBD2	CSATSGRVPGELFF	TGCAGTGCTACTAGCGGGAGGGTCCCCGGGGAGCTGTTTTTT
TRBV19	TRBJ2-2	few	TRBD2	CASRAGLAQKFRTGELFF	TGTGCCAGTAGGGCGGGACTAGCGCAGAAATTTCGCACCGGGGAGCTGTTTTTT
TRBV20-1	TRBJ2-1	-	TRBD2	CSASAGLAGLSYNEQFF	TGCAGTGCTAGCGCTGGACTAGCGGGACTCTCCTACAATGAGCAGTTCTTC
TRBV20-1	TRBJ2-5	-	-	CSARRQETQYF	TGCAGTGCTAGAAGGCAAGAGACCCAGTACTTC
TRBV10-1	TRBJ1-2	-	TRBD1	CASSEPLGQGPRPNYGYTF	TGCGCCAGCAGTGAGCCCCTCGGACAGGGGCCTAGACCAAACTATGGCTACACCTTC
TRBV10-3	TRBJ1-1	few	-	CALMPDQAGTEAFF	TGTGCCCTTATGCCGGATCAAGCGGGGACTGAAGCTTTCTTT
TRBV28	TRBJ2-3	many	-	CASSLSSVATDTQYF	TGTGCCAGCAGTTTGTCCTCCGTGGCGACAGATACGCAGTATTTT
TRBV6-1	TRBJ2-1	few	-	CASINPAREQFF	TGTGCCAGCATCAACCCAGCACGTGAGCAGTTCTTC
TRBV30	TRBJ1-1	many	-	CAWSGQEAFF	TGTGCCTGGAGTGGACAGGAAGCTTTCTTT